This T cell receptor (beta chain) was found in a study of T cell clones after liver transplantation. Looking at the study overall: Tolerant meant at least one year fully off immunosuppression without liver enzymes above twice normal.

This clone was detected only once. The CDR3 spans 15 residues. Germline CDR1 MGHDK, CDR2 SYGVNS. With 1 base removed from V and 4 bases from J, the gap between germline ends came to 13 bases. Method: immunoSEQ multiplex PCR; TCRdb's copy keeps in-frame clones and lacks some. The repertoire has some 120,000 clones, about nine tenths of them found once; the top ten carry more than 0.8%. Sequencing was performed on CD4+ T cells from blood, taken 12 months after liver transplant. The receptor was derived from a human patient who received a liver transplant. Some T cells could come from the graft donor. The rearrangement links TRBV25-1 to TRBJ1-1; D remains ambiguous. The CDR3 coding sequence is TGTGCCAGCAGTGAATGGTCGGTTGGAAGCACTGAAGCTTTCTTT. It yields the protein CASSEWSVGSTEAFF.